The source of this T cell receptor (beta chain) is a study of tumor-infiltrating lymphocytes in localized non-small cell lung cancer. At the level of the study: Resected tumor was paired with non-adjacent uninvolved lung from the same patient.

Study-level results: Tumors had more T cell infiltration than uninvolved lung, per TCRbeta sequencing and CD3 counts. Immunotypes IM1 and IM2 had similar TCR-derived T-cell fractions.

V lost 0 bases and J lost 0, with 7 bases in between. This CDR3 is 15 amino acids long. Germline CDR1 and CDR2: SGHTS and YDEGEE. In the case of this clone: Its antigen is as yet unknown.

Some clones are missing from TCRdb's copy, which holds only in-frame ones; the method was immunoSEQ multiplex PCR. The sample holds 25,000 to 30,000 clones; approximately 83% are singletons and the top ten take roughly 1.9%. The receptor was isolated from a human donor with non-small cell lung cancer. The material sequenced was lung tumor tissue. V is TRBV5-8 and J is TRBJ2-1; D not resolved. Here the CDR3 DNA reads TGTGCCAGCAGCTTGGCCTTAAGCTCCTACAATGAGCAGTTCTTC. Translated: CASSLALSSYNEQFF.